The source of this T cell receptor beta chain is a study of T cells after somatic rescue of genetic block. The CDR3 totals 16 residues. The junction had 8 bases not matched to a gene; V was cut back by 3 bases and J by 12 bases. Germline V gene data show CDR1 as MGHRA and CDR2 as YSYEKL. Repertoires were generated with immunoSEQ multiplex PCR, while TCRdb's copy carries only in-frame clones and drops some. This sample has 70,000 or so clones, with about 91% found just once. The chain combines TRBV4-1 with TRBJ2-1; 16 positions match TRBD2. Sequences were obtained from peripheral blood mononuclear cells (PBMCs). The TCR was taken from a man aged 40-50 years. In DNA, the CDR3 is TGCGCCAGCAGCCAGGCCGGGACTAGCGGGGGGGTTGGGCAGTTCTTC. Its protein product is CASSQAGTSGGVGQFF.